The clone carrying this T cell receptor beta chain was counted a few times. Its antigen is not known. Germline loops: CDR1 SGHDN, CDR2 FVKESK. V was clipped by 6 bases and J by 4 bases, with 15 bases between them. This CDR3 spans 14 amino acids. The data originate from a study of identical twins. Template switching added a universal primer site; cDNA carried unique molecular identifiers. TCRdb fed the 5' RACE reads into MiXCR, producing one record per CDR3 protein. The sample includes about 530,000 distinct CDR3 sequences, roughly 15% seen only once; the top ten take about 0.47%. Study results and caveats: Twin-shared out-of-frame alpha sequences were enriched for low generation probability.

The same specimen was also included in a second study, on yellow fever vaccine responses in identical twins.

The sequenced sample consisted of CD4+ T cells sorted from blood. The origin of this receptor is a woman aged 18-29 years in good health. The rearrangement joins TRBV14 to TRBJ1-1; D unclear. CDR3 nucleotide sequence: TGTGCCAGCAGGAAAACCGACATAGCCACTGAAGCTTTCTTT. This gives the protein CASRKTDIATEAFF.